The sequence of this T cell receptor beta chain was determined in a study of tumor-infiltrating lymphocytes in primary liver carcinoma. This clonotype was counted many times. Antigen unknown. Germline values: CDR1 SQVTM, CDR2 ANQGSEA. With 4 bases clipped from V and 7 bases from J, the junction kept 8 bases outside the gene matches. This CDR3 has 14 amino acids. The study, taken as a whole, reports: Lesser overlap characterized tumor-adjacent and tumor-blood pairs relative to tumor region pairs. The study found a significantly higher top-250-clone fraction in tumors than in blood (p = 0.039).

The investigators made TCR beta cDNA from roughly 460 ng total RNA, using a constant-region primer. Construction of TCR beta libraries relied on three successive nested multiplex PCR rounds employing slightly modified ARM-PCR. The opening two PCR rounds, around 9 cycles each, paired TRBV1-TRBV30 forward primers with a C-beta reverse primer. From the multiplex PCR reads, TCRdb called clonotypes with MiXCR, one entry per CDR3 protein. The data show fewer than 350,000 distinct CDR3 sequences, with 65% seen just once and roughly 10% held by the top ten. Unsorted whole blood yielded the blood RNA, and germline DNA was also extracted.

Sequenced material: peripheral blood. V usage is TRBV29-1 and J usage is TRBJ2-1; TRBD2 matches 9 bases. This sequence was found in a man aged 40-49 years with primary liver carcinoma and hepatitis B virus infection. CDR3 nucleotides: TGCAGCGTTGTCGCTAGCGGGATAGGGAATGAGCAGTTCTTC. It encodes CSVVASGIGNEQFF.